The 18 T cell receptor beta chains in this list originate from one sample, sequenced in a study of cytomegalovirus exposure and HLA in healthy donors. PCR used 60 Vbeta primers and 13 Jbeta primers. The table came from immunoSEQ multiplex PCR; TCRdb's copy has only in-frame clones and leaves some out. Of around 170,000 clones detected, approximately 84% appear once; the ten largest clones hold approximately 3.9%. The sample was PBMCs. The source is a man aged 50 to 59 in good health and CMV-seronegative.

J is TRBJ2-5 and V is TRBV2, with 7 bases aligning to TRBD1. Matching the DNA end better, TRBJ2-7 makes the J call doubtful. The CDR3 sequence is 17 residues long. The germline CDR1 and CDR2 sequences are SNHLY and FYNNEI. This CDR3 is CASSPGQVEGTSYEQYF. The CDR3 DNA follows: TGTGCCAGCAGTCCAGGACAGGTCGAAGGGACCTCCTACGAGCAGTACTTC.

The chain combines TRBV11-2 with TRBJ2-5, with 7 bases that match TRBD2. Trimming removed 5 bases from V and 2 bases from J; junction bases left unmatched: 2. This CDR3 is built from 13 residues. Per the germline V gene, CDR1 is SGHAT and CDR2 is FQNNGV. CDR3 bases: TGTGCCAGCAGCCGGGGGGTTCAAGAGACCCAGTACTTC. Its protein is CASSRGVQETQYF.

This chain links TRBV27 with TRBJ2-6; TRBD1 is a possible D gene (5 bases). The V gene lost 8 bases and the J gene lost 0 bases, with 17 bases spanning the gap. CDR1 and CDR2 (germline): MNHEY, SMNVEV (reference sequence). This CDR3 is built from 17 residues. The CDR3 spells CASAVRTSYSGANVLTF. The CDR3 coding sequence is TGTGCCAGCGCTGTGAGGACATCCTACTCTGGGGCCAACGTCCTGACTTTC.

The chain combines TRBV2 with TRBJ1-1, with a tentative D call TRBD1 (5 bases). Trimming left V 6 bases short and J 3 bases short, with 11 bases between. The CDR3 is made up of 13 amino acids. Germline V lookup: CDR1 SNHLY, CDR2 FYNNEI. The chain's CDR3 is CASSLGEDTEAFF. CDR3 nucleotides: TGTGCCAGCAGCTTGGGGGAGGACACTGAAGCTTTCTTT.

CDR3 DNA: TGTGCCACCCTACGGAGCCCCACGGATGAGGTAGCAGATACGCAGTATTTT. Encoded protein: CATLRSPTDEVADTQYF. The V and J genes are TRBV10-3 and TRBJ2-3; D not resolved. V gave up 10 bases and J gave up 4 bases, with 27 bases separating them. The CDR3 is 17 amino acids. Looked up from germline, CDR1 is ENHRY and CDR2 is SYGVKD.

This clone was observed once. The V gene is TRBV11-2, the J gene TRBJ2-2; D might be TRBD1 (5 bases). Germline V lookup: CDR1 SGHAT, CDR2 FQNNGV. Trimming left V 5 bases short and J 0 bases short, with 13 bases between. The CDR3 is 16 amino acids. The CDR3 DNA reads TGTGCCAGCAGCCCCCAGGGCGAGGCGAACACCGGGGAGCTGTTTTTT. Translated: CASSPQGEANTGELFF.

CDR3 in amino acids: CASSFLNRGQETQYF. The CDR3 DNA is TGTGCCAGCAGTTTTCTTAACAGGGGGCAAGAGACCCAGTACTTC. The chain is built from TRBV27 and TRBJ2-5; TRBD1 agrees at 8 bases. The ends lost 3 bases at V and 2 bases at J; junction bases unmatched: 5. Per the germline V gene, CDR1 is MNHEY and CDR2 is SMNVEV (reference sequence). The CDR3 is made up of 15 amino acids.

The gene calls are TRBV19 and TRBJ1-6, with D maybe TRBD1 (5 bases). The CDR3 consists of 15 residues. In germline, CDR1 is LNHDA, CDR2 SQIVND (reference sequence). Trimming removed 7 bases at V and 8 bases at J, with 18 bases between. The CDR3 loop reads CASTETWGADSPLHF. In DNA, the CDR3 is TGTGCCAGTACCGAGACTTGGGGCGCGGATTCACCCCTCCACTTT.

The chain joins TRBV4-3 to TRBJ2-2; the D gene is possibly TRBD1 (6 bases). This CDR3 spans 16 amino acids. Germline V CDR1 and CDR2: LGHNA, YSLEER. V was pared by 2 bases and J by 2 bases, with 12 bases between. The CDR3 DNA reads TGCGCCAGCAGCCAACGGGACATTTTAAACACCGGGGAGCTGTTTTTT. Protein product: CASSQRDILNTGELFF.

The sample holds one count of this clone. The genes are TRBV7-8 and TRBJ1-4, with D perhaps matching TRBD1 (6 bases). This CDR3 is 15 amino acids long. Deletions cut 2 bases from V and 4 bases from J, with 11 bases between. CDR1 is SGHVS and CDR2 is FQNEAQ in the germline V gene. The CDR3 sequence is CASSLRGRGNEKLFF. CDR3 DNA sequence: TGTGCCAGCAGCTTAAGGGGCAGGGGTAATGAAAAACTGTTTTTT.

The V and J genes are TRBV7-8 and TRBJ2-7; the match to TRBD1 covers 10 bases. The CDR3 has 15 residues. Germline-derived CDR1 and CDR2 are SGHVS and FQNEAQ. V gave up 4 bases and J gave up 1 base; unmatched junction bases: 4. CDR3 sequence (DNA): TGTGCCAGCAGCTCGATGGACAGGGGGTCCTACGAGCAGTACTTC. Translated: CASSSMDRGSYEQYF.

This clone was observed a single time. The junction shows a germline mismatch at one end, possibly a read error. The chain is built from TRBV7-9 and TRBJ2-1; 8 nucleotides line up with TRBD2. Germline V gene sequence: CDR1 SEHNR, CDR2 FQNEAQ (reference sequence). The CDR3 totals 14 residues. DNA of the CDR3: TGTTCCAGCAGCACGGGACTAGCCTACAATGAGCAGTTCTTC. This translates into CSSSTGLAYNEQFF.

The chain recombines TRBV2 with TRBJ2-7; 8 bases align to TRBD1. V lost 4 bases, J lost 6 bases, and 5 bases stayed unmatched. The CDR3 runs to 13 residues. The V gene's germline CDR1 is SNHLY and CDR2 FYNNEI. Written as DNA, the CDR3 is TGTGCCAGCAGTGGGACAGGGCTAGGCGAGCAGTACTTC. It yields the protein CASSGTGLGEQYF. Full variable domain (missing parts from reference TRBV2 and TRBJ2-7): EPEVTQTPSHQVTQMGQEVILRCVPISNHLYFYWYRQILGQKVEFLVSFYNNEISEKSEIFDDQFSVERPDGSNFTLKIRSTKLEDSAMYFCASSGTGLGEQYFGPGTRLTVT.

This chain connects TRBV7-2 to TRBJ2-5; the match to TRBD2 covers 11 bases. Near its end, the DNA agrees better with TRBJ2-7, so the J call may be wrong. The CDR3 sequence is 18 residues long. The germline V gene has CDR1 SGHTA and CDR2 FQGNSA. This CDR3 reads CASSLEPTSGAFSYEQYF. In DNA, the CDR3 is TGTGCCAGCAGCTTGGAGCCGACTAGCGGGGCCTTCTCCTACGAGCAGTACTTC.

This clone was seen more than once but under ten times. This chain links TRBV19 with TRBJ2-5; D call uncertain. From germline, CDR1 is LNHDA and CDR2 SQIVND (reference sequence). The CDR3 spans 13 residues. The V end was cut by 3 bases, the J end by 2 bases, with 7 bases between. This CDR3 reads CASSISRQETQYF. In DNA, the CDR3 is TGTGCCAGTAGTATTAGCCGGCAAGAGACCCAGTACTTC. Based on the CDR3 plus reference TRBV19 and TRBJ2-5, the full variable domain is DGGITQSPKYLFRKEGQNVTLSCEQNLNHDAMYWYRQDPGQGLRLIYYSQIVNDFQKGDIAEGYSVSREKKESFPLTVTSAQKNPTAFYLCASSISRQETQYFGPGTRLLVL.

This clone was seen only once. The chain combines TRBV15 with TRBJ2-5; no reliable D call. There are 13 residues in the CDR3. The V gene's germline CDR1 is LNHNV and CDR2 YYDKDF (reference sequence). The V and J ends lost 0 bases and 5 bases respectively, with 7 bases between them. CDR3: CATSRDPRETQYF. DNA of the CDR3: TGTGCCACCAGCAGAGATCCGAGGGAGACCCAGTACTTC.

The count of this clone is one. The V gene is TRBV9, the J gene TRBJ1-4; D unresolved. The CDR3 runs 15 residues. V lost 3 bases and J lost 8, with 17 bases in between. The germline V gene encodes CDR1 SGDLS and CDR2 YYNGEE. CDR3 in DNA: TGTGCCAGCAGCGCCGGGCCGACTAATTCGGAAAAACTGTTTTTT. It codes for CASSAGPTNSEKLFF.

V gene TRBV11-2 combines with J gene TRBJ2-2; D is undetermined. The CDR3 consists of 14 residues. The germline V gene has CDR1 SGHAT and CDR2 FQNNGV. Trimming took 2 bases from V and 1 from J, leaving 5 bases between them. The CDR3 DNA sequence: TGTGCCAGCAGCTTAATAGAGAACACCGGGGAGCTGTTTTTT. The encoded protein is CASSLIENTGELFF.